This TCR beta chain emerged from a study of T cell responses to AZD1222 COVID-19 vaccine. About the research overall: Second doses were pooled across both intervals (about 4 or about 12 weeks). Study-level findings and limits: At 160-218 and 743-854, vaccine-associated CD4 TCRs were dominant, and they spanned spike. The reported proportion of spike-specific TCRs targeting unmutated variant regions was nearly half.

This CDR3 has 11 residues. CDR1 SEHNR and CDR2 FQNEAQ come from the germline V gene (reference sequence). Trimming pared 3 bases from V and 7 bases from J, leaving 4 bases between. Here immunoSEQ multiplex PCR was the method, and the copy in TCRdb shows in-frame clones only, minus some. The sample carries about 140,000 clones, around 93% recorded once. Points on this clone: Its antigen is undetermined.

Sequenced material: peripheral blood, taken on day 0 of AZD1222 vaccination. The receptor comes from an adult in good health. J is TRBJ2-1 and V is TRBV7-9; D is unresolved. The CDR3 DNA reads as TGTGCCAGCAGCTTGAGTAATGAGCAGTTCTTC. Translating it yields CASSLSNEQFF.